Described below is a single T cell receptor beta chain sequence and its context. There is no known antigen for this receptor. Base qualities were left out, and no much larger clone turns up one base away. The cohort consisted of 650 to 700 healthy bone marrow donors. At the time of sampling, every cohort member was nominally healthy, though immune exposures that went unrecorded were likely present. The donor tested CMV seronegative, placing the donor among the 350 or so seronegative members of the cohort. A peripheral blood sample was provided by each donor, and peripheral blood mononuclear cells were used for TCR beta sequencing. Genomic DNA extraction from the blood cell samples was performed with the Qiagen DNeasy Blood Extraction Kit. This sample was included in a study of cytomegalovirus exposure and HLA in healthy donors (dated by TCRdb to about 2017). Regarding the research as a whole: In an earlier analysis of roughly 500 of the donors, 276 Gb of sequence data and 90 million to 120 million unique TCR beta sequences from about 190 million T cells were reported. Roughly 310 gigabases of sequencing data and approximately 84 million unique TCR sequences were included in an early release covering about 620 HLA-typed donors. Of the approximately 400 genotyped donors, less than 90% were placed in the genetic ancestry cluster associated with self-reported Caucasian donors. The study aimed to test whether signatures of past pathogen exposure could be identified by cataloging public T cell receptors. The T cell repertoires of 666 subjects were profiled by immunosequencing and related to cytomegalovirus serostatus. Besides the first cohort of 666 subjects, a separate validation cohort made up of around 120 different subjects was used. To predict cytomegalovirus infection status, the study combined high-throughput TCR immunosequencing, statistical association of individual TCRs with disease status, and machine learning. To study patterns of TCR occurrence, a later analysis re-analyzed previously published TCR beta repertoires from 600 to 750 donors and added high-resolution HLA genotyping. The later analysis used no new phenotypic data to find candidate immune exposures, relying instead on TCR beta sequences and their occurrence across donors. An earlier analysis of some 500 of the donors used high-throughput TCR beta sequencing to judge whether each TCR beta V gene segment behaved as functional or pseudogenic. Alongside the repertoire data, information on donor age, sex, ethnicity and CMV serostatus was compiled. Genome-wide SNP genotypes for about 65% of the roughly 700 donors were used in a later genetic analysis, which treated that subset as a discovery cohort. All discovery cohort repertoires had been generated using a single sequencing platform. HLA typing covered class I and class II loci at four-digit resolution. The number of donors typed differed by locus, with roughly 629-640 for A, B, C, DRB1 and DQB1, 522 for DQA1, about 610 for DPA1, and approximately 470 for DPB1. About five DR-DQ haplotypes were treated as single units for association and clustering because of strong linkage in the cohort. Across 398 genotyped donors of the cohort, an average of approximately 240,000 unique TCR beta nucleotide sequences per donor were sequenced, and around 20% of those sequences were non-productive. Paper-wide results and their limitations: The study gave a list of 150 to 200 TCR beta chains associated with cytomegalovirus. A cluster of highly shared sequence variants was judged likely to be a technical artifact of the sequencing pipeline. Because HLA typing was unavailable for some donors at each locus, only the typed subset was used in association tests. In a later analysis, most CMV-associated TCR beta chains were found to appear HLA-restricted, with HLA associations seemingly driven largely by CMV exposure. Assigning TCR associations to individual alleles was difficult when HLA alleles, especially DR and DQ, strongly co-occurred. The earlier analysis of about 600 of the donors excluded about 16 rarely observed V segments, including chromosome 9 orphons, because counts were too low. According to a later analysis, TCR association rates differed among HLA loci, with DRB1 alleles showing the most associated TCRs and HLA-C alleles showing the fewest. A later analysis associated approximately 17,000 TCR beta sequences with specific HLA alleles at a false discovery rate of 0.05. Compared with equally common non-associated chains, HLA-associated TCR beta chains in a later analysis were more clonally expanded and had lower generation probabilities. In a later analysis, several top co-occurrence clusters were reported to appear linked to parvovirus B19, influenza, CMV and Epstein-Barr virus. In a later genetic analysis, fewer N-insertions in productive TCRs were reported among donors in an Asian-associated ancestry cluster than the roughly 700-donor mean. In vitro tests confirmed that a few of the cytomegalovirus-associated TCR beta chains recognize cytomegalovirus antigens. While some public TCRs were present in many individuals, most TCR sequences turned up only very rarely across donors. The authors suggested that the approach could potentially be extended to other disease states and immunological phenotypes. The presence/absence analyses assumed that sequencing depth was roughly uniform across donors, and that assumption may not be true. The classifier was reported to diagnose cytomegalovirus status with high specificity and sensitivity in both the original and validation cohorts. In this cohort, only TCR beta chains were sequenced, and detectable features were limited by the absence of alpha or paired-chain data. In a later genetic analysis, a missense DCLRE1C variant was associated with V-gene and J-gene trimming of TCR beta chains, and the association was replicated in an independent cohort. A further reported finding was that TCR beta sequences accurately predicted the HLA-A and HLA-B alleles for most subjects in the first cohort. Immune exposure information for the cohort was limited to CMV serostatus. Because the 87-base-pair reads could not distinguish some IMGT-functional V segments, including TRBV6-2 and TRBV6-3, those segments were excluded. In an earlier analysis of some 500 of the donors, most TCR beta V segments were observed in productive rearrangements about 87% or about 30% of the time, broadly matching IMGT annotations. Correlated functional status among segregating V segments might be attributable to linkage disequilibrium, but an unknown experimental factor could not be ruled out.

Including the terminal cysteine and phenylalanine, the CDR3 comprises 16 residues. Left in the record is the CDR3 DNA by itself, 48 bases read in frame from the first base. As encoded in the germline V gene (reference sequence), CDR1 is SEHNR while CDR2 is FQNEAQ. V is trimmed back by 0 bases and J by 0 bases, and the junction contains 3 bases that no gene match accounts for. Library prep was done by the immunoSEQ multiplex PCR assay. For the multiplex PCR, a mixture combining 60 forward primers for TCR Vbeta segments and 13 reverse primers for TCR Jbeta segments was used. A multiplex PCR assay on genomic DNA amplified the CDR3 region of rearranged TCR beta genes. The amplified TCR beta libraries were sequenced on the Illumina HiSeq System as 87-base-pair reads. Concerning the study's data processing: Across the 700 or so repertoires, a later analysis counted some 80 million unique TCR beta chains, roughly 11 million of which were shared by at least two donors. Raw reads were error-corrected and collapsed into unique sequences by a nearest-neighbor algorithm in which closely related sequences were merged to remove PCR and sequencing errors. CDR3 sequences were aligned to IMGT reference sequences to assign V, D and J gene segments. For a sequence to be retained, a match of at least six nucleotides was required to both a V gene segment and a J gene segment. A rearrangement counted as productive if the CDR3 had no stop codons and remained in frame with V and J, and every other rearrangement counted as non-productive. Following IMGT convention, CDR3 was defined as the stretch from the second conserved V-encoded cysteine to the conserved J-encoded phenylalanine. The earlier analysis of about 610 of the donors excluded any sequence lacking an unambiguous match to a single V gene segment. An earlier analysis of several hundred of the donors called V segments functional above 56.7% productive rearrangements and segregating when the between-donor standard deviation exceeded 5%. A statistical classification framework was built to diagnose cytomegalovirus status from the catalog of TCR beta chain sequences. In a later analysis, V and J genes were assigned by comparing TCR nucleotide sequences against IMGT/GENE-DB human TR gene sequences. Using the TCRdist pipeline, a later analysis assigned CDR3 sequences along with most-parsimonious VDJ recombination scenarios. In a later analysis, each TCR beta chain was defined by its CDR3 amino acid sequence together with its V-gene family, and reads lacking a unique V-gene family were excluded. To address suspected cross-contamination and a sequencing artifact, a later analysis removed roughly 580 highly shared, low-generation-probability nucleotide sequences. In a later analysis, a clonal expansion index was calculated for each public chain from normalized within-repertoire ranks of inferred template counts. A later analysis computed generation probabilities with a VDJ recombination model fitted to out-of-frame rearrangements, and checked the results against IGoR. In a later analysis, TCR-TCR, TCR-HLA and TCR-CMV co-occurrence was scored with hypergeometric tests, and a repertoire-size bias correction was applied to TCR pairs. A later analysis estimated false discovery rates by permuting HLA or CMV assignments 20 times. In a later analysis, co-occurring TCRs were grouped with DBSCAN, and TCRdist sequence similarity was added when clustering was performed within HLA-allele-positive subsets. Co-occurrence clustering excluded repertoires with fewer than 30,000 or more than 120,000 public chains, plus five with anomalous nucleotide sharing. Entries here come from immuneACCESS through TCRdb and include only in-frame sequences with V and J called. Some clones fail to appear in such tables; in the studies checked, an unresolved V gene covers under half of the shortfall, and the cause of the remainder is unknown. V and J calls plus clone size are reproduced from that table; the DNA served to infer D and trimming. The sample table contains approximately 75,000 clones; only one count was recorded for 80% of them. Of the sample, 1.1% is held by the ten largest clones.

This receptor was obtained from a male donor in good health and CMV-seronegative. The chain employs TRBV7-9 and TRBJ2-3, with 7 central nucleotides matching TRBD1. The sample was PBMCs. For the CDR3, the sequence is CASSLAQGLSTDTQYF. The DNA sequence is TGTGCCAGCAGCTTAGCACAGGGGCTAAGCACAGATACGCAGTATTTT.